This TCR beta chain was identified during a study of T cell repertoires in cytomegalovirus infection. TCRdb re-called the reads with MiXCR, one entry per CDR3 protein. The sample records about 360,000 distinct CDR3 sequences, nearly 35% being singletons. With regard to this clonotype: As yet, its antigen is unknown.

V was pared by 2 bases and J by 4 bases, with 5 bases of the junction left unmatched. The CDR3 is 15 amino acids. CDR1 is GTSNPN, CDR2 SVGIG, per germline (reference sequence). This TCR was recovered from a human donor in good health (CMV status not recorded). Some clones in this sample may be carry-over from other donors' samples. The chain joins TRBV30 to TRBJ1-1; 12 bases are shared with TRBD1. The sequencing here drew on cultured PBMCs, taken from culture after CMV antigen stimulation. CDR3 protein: CAWSTGQGAITEAFF. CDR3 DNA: TGTGCCTGGAGTACGGGACAGGGGGCAATCACTGAAGCTTTCTTT.